This T cell receptor (beta chain) appears in the sequencing data of a study of Graves' ophthalmopathy and Graves' hyperthyroidism. As regards this clonotype: Its target is unknown.

Study-level results: Most expanded thyroid clonotypes above 0.001 frequency also appeared in blood.

Transcripts of RNA were the source for amplifying TCR beta CDR3 regions. RT-PCR with HTBI primers came first, then second-round multiplex PCR. MiXCR, run by TCRdb on the multiplex PCR reads, gives a single entry per CDR3 protein. The data show under 350,000 distinct CDR3 sequences, 15% to 20% seen once. V dropped 5 bases and J dropped 5; count of bases not matched to a gene: 5. CDR1 is SGHTA, CDR2 FQGNSA, per germline. This CDR3 is built from 15 residues. Additional autoimmune diseases, uncontrolled infections, pregnancy or lactation disqualified patients. The chain links TRBV7-2 to TRBJ1-5, with 11 positions matching TRBD1. This receptor was taken from an adult man with Graves' ophthalmopathy. Material for sequencing was peripheral blood. CDR3 protein: CASSPGTGGDQPQHF. DNA for the CDR3: TGTGCCAGCAGCCCGGGGACAGGGGGAGATCAGCCCCAGCATTTT. Full variable domain (remainder filled in from reference TRBV7-2 and TRBJ1-5): GAGVSQSPSNKVTEKGKDVELRCDPISGHTALYWYRQSLGQGLEFLIYFQGNSAPDKSGLPSDRFSAERTGGSVSTLTIQRTQQEDSAVYLCASSPGTGGDQPQHFGDGTRLSIL.